This is a list of T cell receptor beta chains from one sample in a study of T cell changes during pregnancy in multiple sclerosis. The protocol was immunoSEQ multiplex PCR, while the TCRdb copy is restricted to in-frame clones and leaves out a portion. Among roughly 66,000 clones listed, approximately 92% were seen once. Material: peripheral blood, obtained in the first trimester of pregnancy. Every receptor here comes from a female donor with multiple sclerosis, enrolled in a pregnancy study. Both conserved end residues are part of each CDR3. Each record gives: clone size, J gene, V gene, D gene, CDR3 DNA, CDR3 protein. D genes are given only for firm matches. Some rows mark clone size as missing; the rest say once, few, many or name a class of expanded clone.

- TRBJ2-5 TRBV7-2 TRBD2 TGTGCCAGCAGGACTAGCTTAGAAGAGACCCAGTACTTC CASRTSLEETQYF
- TRBJ2-7 TRBV28 TRBD1 TGTGCCAGCAGTCCGGGACAGGGCTACGAGCAGTACTTC CASSPGQGYEQYF
- TRBJ2-7 TRBV25-1 TRBD1 TGTGCCAGCAGTGAAGCCGGGACAGGGGGCGAGCAGTACTTC CASSEAGTGGEQYF
once TRBJ1-2 TRBV29-1 - TGCAGCGTTGGTTCCGGGGTTTTTGGTGGCTACACCTTC CSVGSGVFGGYTF
- TRBJ2-1 TRBV5-6 TRBD2 TGTGCCAGCAGCATAGCGGGAGTGGTTTACAATGAGCAGTTCTTC CASSIAGVVYNEQFF
- TRBJ2-7 TRBV5-1 TRBD1 TGCGCCAGCAGCTTGGAATGGACAGGGAACTACGAGCAGTACTTC CASSLEWTGNYEQYF
- TRBJ2-3 TRBV5-6 - TGTGCCAGCAGCCGGGGGACCGGAACCATCACAGATACGCAGTATTTT CASSRGTGTITDTQYF
- TRBJ2-7 TRBV7-9 TRBD2 TGTGCCAGCAGCAATTTAGCGGGAGAAAAGGCCTACGAGCAGTACTTC CASSNLAGEKAYEQYF
- TRBJ1-2 TRBV7-9 - TGTGCCAGCAGCTTAGTAGCAGGCGGGGGCTACACCTTC CASSLVAGGGYTF
once TRBJ2-3 TRBV7-8 TRBD2 TGTGCCAGCAGCTCGGCTAGCGGGAGTAGAGATACGCAGTATTTT CASSSASGSRDTQYF
- TRBJ2-3 TRBV19 TRBD2 TGTGCCAGTAGGCCGGGACTAGCGGGAGGGCCTGGCACAGATACGCAGTATTTT CASRPGLAGGPGTDTQYF
- TRBJ2-7 TRBV29-1 TRBD1 TGCAGCGTCGATACTGGGACAGGGGGCTCCTACGAGCAGTACTTC CSVDTGTGGSYEQYF
- TRBJ1-1 TRBV5-1 - TGCGCCAGCAGCTTGGGGCTGGGTGGGGGGTCGGGAGCTGAAGCTTTCTTT CASSLGLGGGSGAEAFF
- TRBJ2-5 TRBV27 TRBD2 TGTGCCAGCAGTTTCCTTAGCGGGAGGTACCAAGAGACCCAGTACTTC CASSFLSGRYQETQYF
few TRBJ1-4 TRBV19 - TGTGCCACCGAGGACAGAACTGAAAAACTGTTTTTT CATEDRTEKLFF
- TRBJ2-7 TRBV25-1 TRBD2 TGTGCCAGCAGTGCATTGGCGGGAGTATACGACGAGCAGTACTTC CASSALAGVYDEQYF
- TRBJ2-5 TRBV28 TRBD2 TGTGCCAGCAGGCCGACTAGCGGGAGGTCCCAAGAGACCCAGTACTTC CASRPTSGRSQETQYF
- TRBJ2-6 TRBV7-9 - TGTGCCAGCAGCTTATGGTTACAGGCTGGGGCCAACGTCCTGACTTTC CASSLWLQAGANVLTF
- TRBJ1-1 TRBV6-6 - TGTGCCAGCAGTTACACAACAGGTTTCGGCACTGAAGCTTTCTTT CASSYTTGFGTEAFF
- TRBJ2-1 TRBV2 - TGTGCCAGCAGGCGGGGTTCGATGCAGAAGTTCTTC CASRRGSMQKFF
- TRBJ2-3 TRBV7-8 TRBD2 TGTGCCAGCAGCTTAGGGCTAGCGGGAGGGCCGGGCACAGATACGCAGTATTTT CASSLGLAGGPGTDTQYF
once TRBJ1-1 TRBV18 - TGTGCCAGCTCCGGAAGGACTGAGAACACTGAAGCTTTCTTT CASSGRTENTEAFF
- TRBJ2-1 TRBV7-7 TRBD2 TGTGCTAGCAGCTTAATAGCTCTGGGATCGGGGGGGGATGAGCAGTTCTTC CASSLIALGSGGDEQFF
- TRBJ2-5 TRBV11-3 - TGTGCCAGCAGCTTATCCCCCCGTAGCGCAAATCGGGAAGAGACCCAGTACTTC CASSLSPRSANREETQYF
few TRBJ1-1 TRBV7-2 TRBD1 TGTGCCAGCAGCCCCAGGACAGGGGCGACTGAAGCTTTCTTT CASSPRTGATEAFF
- TRBJ2-7 TRBV5-6 TRBD2 TGTGCCAGCAGCTTCGGGACTAGTTCCTACGAGCAGTACTTC CASSFGTSSYEQYF
- TRBJ2-2 TRBV10-3 TRBD1 TGTGCCATCAGTGGGGAACAGGGGTTCGCCGTGAACACCGGGGAGCTGTTTTTT CAISGEQGFAVNTGELFF
- TRBJ2-6 TRBV6-1 - TGTGCCAGCAGAGAAACAGTTACTGGGGCCAACGTCCTGACTTTC CASRETVTGANVLTF
- TRBJ1-5 TRBV7-9 - TGTGCCAGCAGCTTATGGGGGGATCAGCCCCAGCATTTT CASSLWGDQPQHF
- TRBJ1-5 TRBV28 - TGTGCCAGCAGTTTCAGAAGCGGGGCCGGCAATCAGCCCCAGCATTTT CASSFRSGAGNQPQHF
- TRBJ2-1 TRBV1 - TGCACCAGCAGCCAAGGGACTAGCGATTGTAGAGGGGCCTACAATGAGCAGTTCTTC CTSSQGTSDCRGAYNEQFF